This TCR beta chain was captured in a study of early T cells in non-severe SARS-CoV-2 infection. The CDR3 extends over 14 amino acids. The V gene lost 7 bases and the J gene lost 4 bases, with 13 bases spanning the gap. CDR1 is MNHEY, CDR2 SVGAGI, per germline. The TCR library protocol attached unique molecular identifiers to the individual cDNA molecules. Each CDR3 protein gets one entry after TCRdb re-called the 5' RACE reads with MiXCR. The sample records fewer than 80,000 distinct CDR3 sequences, 12% being singletons. This specimen consisted of whole blood, obtained at baseline. This chain uses TRBV6-5 with TRBJ2-2, with D possibly being TRBD1 or TRBD2 (5 bases each). This TCR was recovered from an adult who was a healthcare worker with PCR-confirmed SARS-CoV-2 infection or an uninfected control (not recorded which). The donor label of this sample is uncertain. CDR3 DNA sequence: TGTGCCAGCATCTCGGGGCGTAGCACCGGGGAGCTGTTTTTT. This sequence encodes CASISGRSTGELFF.